Following are 30 T cell receptor beta chains from one sample sequenced in a study of beta chain features in type 1 diabetes. Overall study findings and caveats: Patients with Type 1 diabetes showed moderately but significantly shorter TCRB CDR3s in all four CD4+ subsets.

Their cognate antigens are unknown. Expressed TCRB transcripts were sequenced, since all the RNA that had been isolated was reverse transcribed. The table came from immunoSEQ multiplex PCR; TCRdb's copy has only in-frame clones and leaves some out. The sample contains about 660,000 clones, around an eighth of which appear only once. The sequencing input was naive CD4+ T cells from blood. These receptors originate from a man younger than 30 with type 1 diabetes.

In this sample, this clone turned up a few times. The V and J genes are TRBV5-4 and TRBJ2-5, with a tentative D call TRBD1 (6 bases). Germline loops: CDR1 SGHNT, CDR2 YYREEE (reference sequence). Trimming cost V 4 bases and J 0 bases, with 10 bases left between them. The CDR3 covers 14 residues. The CDR3 DNA is TGTGCCAGCAGCACCGGGACACACCAAGAGACCCAGTACTTC. Its protein is CASSTGTHQETQYF.

DNA for the CDR3: TGCAGTGCTGGACCCCTAAACATTCAGTACTTC. It encodes CSAGPLNIQYF. The J gene is TRBJ2-4, the V gene TRBV20-1; no firm D call. V was shortened by 5 bases and J by 6 bases, with 8 bases between the two germline ends. Germline CDR1 reads DFQATT; CDR2 reads SNEGSKA (reference sequence). The CDR3 length is 11 residues.

J is TRBJ2-5 and V is TRBV5-1; D gene unclear. V was trimmed by 3 bases and J by 1 base, leaving 10 bases between them. Germline CDR1 and CDR2: SGHRS and YFSETQ. This CDR3 contains 14 residues. The chain's CDR3 is CASSSQEPQETQYF. CDR3 nucleotides: TGCGCCAGCAGCTCACAAGAACCCCAAGAGACCCAGTACTTC.

This clone was seen more than once but under ten times. This chain joins TRBV25-1 and TRBJ2-7; D is unclear. The CDR3 extends over 11 amino acids. CDR1 and CDR2 (germline): MGHDK, SYGVNS. Trimming cost V 4 bases and J 1 base, with 2 bases left between them. CDR3 DNA: TGTGCCAGCAGTGCGTCCTACGAGCAGTACTTC. Its protein is CASSASYEQYF.

This clone has more than one count but fewer than ten. The chain joins TRBV28 to TRBJ1-6, with D tentatively TRBD1 (5 bases). The CDR3 runs 15 residues. V gave up 6 bases and J gave up 7 bases, with 16 bases separating them. The germline CDR1 and CDR2 sequences are MDHEN and SYDVKM. The CDR3 DNA reads TGTGCCAGCAGAGGCGGGGGAGGATACAATTCACCCCTCCACTTT. This sequence encodes CASRGGGGYNSPLHF.

The chain carries TRBV30 and TRBJ1-5; D call uncertain. In germline, CDR1 is GTSNPN, CDR2 SVGIG (reference sequence). The CDR3 extends over 14 amino acids. V shed 0 bases and J shed 3 bases, with 9 bases lying between them. CDR3 sequence (DNA): TGTGCCTGGAGTGTCAGCCAGGTCAATCAGCCCCAGCATTTT. It encodes CAWSVSQVNQPQHF. Combining the CDR3 with reference TRBV30 and TRBJ1-5 gives the whole variable domain SQTIHQWPATLVQPVGSPLSLECTVEGTSNPNLYWYRQAAGRGLQLLFYSVGIGQISSEVPQNLSASRPQDRQFILSSKKLLLSDSGFYLCAWSVSQVNQPQHFGDGTRLSIL.

V usage is TRBV11-3 and J usage is TRBJ2-3; a possible D gene is TRBD1 (6 bases). V was shortened by 1 base and J by 2 bases, with 7 bases between the two germline ends. There are 14 residues in the CDR3. Germline loops: CDR1 SGHNT, CDR2 YENEEA. Written as DNA, the CDR3 is TGTGCCAGCAGCTTAGCAGGGGCCACAGATACGCAGTATTTT. It translates to CASSLAGATDTQYF. The whole variable domain, filled in from reference TRBV11-3 and TRBJ2-3, reads EAGVVQSPRYKIIEKKQPVAFWCNPISGHNTLYWYLQNLGQGPELLIRYENEEAVDDSQLPKDRFSAERLKGVDSTLKIQPAELGDSAVYLCASSLAGATDTQYFGPGTRLTVL.

The genes are TRBV5-1 and TRBJ2-2; 8 nucleotides align to TRBD2. Germline trimming cut 5 bases from V and 5 bases from J; bases unmatched to any gene: 5. Per germline, CDR1 SGHRS and CDR2 YFSETQ. CDR3 length: 14 residues. CDR3 amino acids: CASSELAETGELFF. The CDR3 DNA is TGCGCCAGCAGTGAACTAGCGGAAACCGGGGAGCTGTTTTTT.

This clone showed up just a few times. The V and J genes are TRBV5-1 and TRBJ1-1, with D uncertain. V was clipped by 7 bases and J by 1 base, with 11 bases between them. The CDR3 has 13 residues. Germline V gene data show CDR1 as SGHRS and CDR2 as YFSETQ. The CDR3 DNA reads TGCGCCAGCGGGTCACAGCCGAACACTGAAGCTTTCTTT. Translated: CASGSQPNTEAFF.

This clone was seen more than once but under ten times. This rearrangement joins TRBV7-9 to TRBJ2-3; weak D call: TRBD2 (6 bases). This CDR3 contains 14 residues. V lost 5 bases and J lost 6, with 15 bases in between. Germline V CDR1 and CDR2: SEHNR, FQNEAQ (reference sequence). CDR3 protein: CASSPGTWQDTQYF. CDR3 coding DNA: TGTGCCAGCAGCCCCGGGACTTGGCAGGATACGCAGTATTTT.

V and J are TRBV6-6 and TRBJ1-5; 10 positions agree with TRBD1. Losses at the gene ends were 10 bases for V and 6 bases for J; bases not matched to a gene: 12. Germline V CDR1 and CDR2: MNHNY, SVGAGI (reference sequence). There are 15 residues in the CDR3. For the CDR3, the DNA is TGTGCCATCTCCGGCGGGGACAGGGGTAGTCAGCCCCAGCATTTT. As protein: CAISGGDRGSQPQHF.

This chain joins TRBV7-9 and TRBJ1-1; possible D gene TRBD1, 5 bases. The CDR3 loop spans 13 amino acids. The ends were cut back, 2 bases at V and 6 bases at J, with 10 bases in the middle. Germline V CDR1 and CDR2: SEHNR, FQNEAQ (reference sequence). CDR3: CASSLTPGPEAFF. Written as DNA, the CDR3 is TGTGCCAGCAGCTTAACCCCGGGGCCTGAAGCTTTCTTT.

This clone was observed a handful of times. The rearrangement links TRBV30 to TRBJ1-3, with D maybe TRBD1 (5 bases). CDR3 length: 16 amino acids. The V and J ends lost 3 bases and 0 bases respectively, with 15 bases between them. From germline, CDR1 is GTSNPN and CDR2 SVGIG (reference sequence). The DNA of the CDR3 is TGTGCCTGGAGGAGGGGCGGGTACGCCTCTGGAAACACCATATATTTT. It codes for CAWRRGGYASGNTIYF.

This chain connects TRBV30 to TRBJ1-1; possibly TRBD1 for D (6 bases). The CDR3 sequence is 12 residues long. The V gene lost 8 bases and the J gene lost 1 base, with 11 bases spanning the gap. Germline V gives CDR1 GTSNPN, CDR2 SVGIG (reference sequence). The chain's CDR3 is CAGSQGNTEAFF. CDR3 nucleotides: TGTGCCGGGTCACAGGGGAACACTGAAGCTTTCTTT.

V gene TRBV30 combines with J gene TRBJ1-1; D is ambiguous. V lost 4 bases, J lost 3 bases, and 12 bases lay in between. The CDR3 runs 13 residues. Germline V gene lookup returns CDR1 GTSNPN and CDR2 SVGIG (reference sequence). The CDR3 DNA follows: TGTGCCTGGACTGATGAATCATACACTGAAGCTTTCTTT. Residues: CAWTDESYTEAFF. Using reference TRBV30 and TRBJ1-1 for the parts outside the CDR3, the full variable domain is SQTIHQWPATLVQPVGSPLSLECTVEGTSNPNLYWYRQAAGRGLQLLFYSVGIGQISSEVPQNLSASRPQDRQFILSSKKLLLSDSGFYLCAWTDESYTEAFFGQGTRLTVV.

This clone was seen a few times. The chain is built from TRBV20-1 and TRBJ2-7, with a weak D call TRBD2 (6 bases). The CDR3 loop spans 11 amino acids. Germline V lookup: CDR1 DFQATT, CDR2 SNEGSKA (reference sequence). Trimming pared 6 bases from V and 5 bases from J, leaving 11 bases between. The DNA of the CDR3 is TGCAGTGCCCAACGACTAGACGAGCAGTACTTC. Encoded protein: CSAQRLDEQYF.

This clone came up a few times. The same CDR3 arises from other DNA sequences in this sample as well. The chain is built from TRBV4-2 and TRBJ2-7, with 11 bases matching TRBD2. The CDR3 covers 16 residues. Per germline, CDR1 LGHNA and CDR2 YNFKEQ. V shed 1 base, J shed 2 bases, and the junction held 4 bases outside the gene matches. This CDR3 is CASSQAGTSGTYEQYF. The DNA of the CDR3 is TGTGCCAGCAGCCAAGCGGGGACTAGCGGCACCTACGAGCAGTACTTC.

Comment on this clone: The same CDR3 is also encoded by other DNA sequences in this sample. The rearrangement uses TRBV9 and TRBJ2-5; D remains ambiguous. Germline values: CDR1 SGDLS, CDR2 YYNGEE. V gave up 0 bases and J gave up 1 base, with 4 bases separating them. This CDR3 region has 13 residues. The CDR3 DNA is TGTGCCAGCAGCGTAGGCCTCCAAGAGACCCAGTACTTC. This sequence encodes CASSVGLQETQYF.

The chain combines TRBV7-2 with TRBJ1-1; no firm D call. V gave up 5 bases and J gave up 1 base, with 11 bases separating them. The CDR3 has 14 residues. In germline, CDR1 is SGHTA, CDR2 FQGNSA. CDR3 sequence (DNA): TGTGCCAGCAGCGTCGGGTGGCCGAACACTGAAGCTTTCTTT. Translating gives CASSVGWPNTEAFF.

The chain links TRBV5-1 to TRBJ2-7, with D unresolved. The V gene lost 4 bases and the J gene lost 3 bases, with 11 bases spanning the gap. The germline gives CDR1 SGHRS, CDR2 YFSETQ. This CDR3 has 13 amino acids. The chain's CDR3 is CASSPDKHYEQYF. CDR3 nucleotides: TGCGCCAGCAGCCCCGACAAACACTACGAGCAGTACTTC. The full variable domain, completed using reference TRBV5-1 and TRBJ2-7, is KAGVTQTPRYLIKTRGQQVTLSCSPISGHRSVSWYQQTPGQGLQFLFEYFSETQRNKGNFPGRFSGRQFSNSRSEMNVSTLELGDSALYLCASSPDKHYEQYFGPGTRLTVT.

V and J are TRBV7-6 and TRBJ2-5, with D maybe TRBD1 (6 bases). The CDR3 has 16 residues. Germline V gene data show CDR1 as SGHVS and CDR2 as FNYEAQ. Trimming stripped 1 base from V and 8 bases from J, with 20 bases between. CDR3 sequence reads: CASSLEGDTLRGTQYF. As DNA, the CDR3 is TGTGCCAGCAGCTTAGAGGGGGACACCCTCCGGGGTACCCAGTACTTC.

The rearrangement joins TRBV5-5 to TRBJ2-5; 8 bases fit TRBD1. The V segment lost 2 bases and the J segment 4 bases; nucleotides outside the gene matches: 1. Per germline, CDR1 SGHKS and CDR2 YYEKEE (reference sequence). CDR3 length equals 13 residues. CDR3 region: CASSFGQGETQYF. The CDR3 DNA sequence: TGTGCCAGCAGCTTCGGACAGGGAGAGACCCAGTACTTC. The full variable domain, rest sourced from reference TRBV5-5 and TRBJ2-5, is DAGVTQSPTHLIKTRGQQVTLRCSPISGHKSVSWYQQVLGQGPQFIFQYYEKEERGRGNFPDRFSARQFPNYSSELNVNALLLGDSALYLCASSFGQGETQYFGPGTRLLVL.

This clone has just a few counts. The rearrangement joins TRBV28 to TRBJ2-5; D not certain. The CDR3 is 12 residues long. Germline V lookup: CDR1 MDHEN, CDR2 SYDVKM. V gave up 8 bases and J gave up 4 bases, with 11 bases separating them. In DNA form, the CDR3 reads TGTGCCAGCTCCCTAGAGAGAGAGACCCAGTACTTC. Protein sequence: CASSLERETQYF.

The count of this clone is one. V is TRBV6-1 and J is TRBJ2-6; D may be TRBD2 (7 bases). Trimming pared 8 bases from V and 2 bases from J, leaving 13 bases between. The CDR3 contains 15 residues. Looked up from germline, CDR1 is MNHNS and CDR2 is SASEGT. The CDR3 loop reads CASSSGGAGANVLTF. The CDR3 nucleotides are TGTGCCAGCTCCTCGGGGGGCGCTGGGGCCAACGTCCTGACTTTC.

This clone was picked up a small number of times. One base away lies a much larger clone, so this may be a sequencing read error. The J gene is TRBJ2-5, the V gene TRBV11-3; D gene unclear. Trimming pared 4 bases from V and 1 base from J, leaving 1 base between. Germline V lookup: CDR1 SGHNT, CDR2 YENEEA. There are 11 residues in the CDR3. CDR3 in amino acids: CASSSQETQYF. CDR3 in DNA: TGTGCCAGCAGCTCCCAAGAGACCCAGTACTTC.

This clone was seen a few times. This chain joins TRBV10-3 and TRBJ1-2, with D possibly TRBD1 on 6 matching bases. Trimming removed 10 bases from V and 8 bases from J, with 23 bases in between. The V gene's germline CDR1 is ENHRY and CDR2 SYGVKD. This CDR3 has 14 residues. In nucleotides, the CDR3 is TGTGCCACCAATAGCCAAGGGCAGGGGAGCGGCTACACCTTC. This codes for CATNSQGQGSGYTF.

This chain joins TRBV7-9 and TRBJ2-4; D is unclear. This CDR3 contains 12 residues. Trimming took 5 bases from V and 5 from J, leaving 7 bases between them. Germline lookup yields CDR1 SEHNR and CDR2 FQNEAQ (reference sequence). CDR3 region: CASSPRENIQYF. In nucleotides, the CDR3 is TGTGCCAGCAGCCCCCGAGAAAACATTCAGTACTTC.

In the case of this clone: One junction end disagrees with the germline gene, perhaps due to a read error. The CDR3 loop reads CASSLRSGETQYF. The DNA for the CDR3 is TGTGCTAGCAGCTTGCGGAGCGGAGAGACCCAGTACTTC. The chain joins TRBV7-7 to TRBJ2-5, with D possibly TRBD2 on 5 matching bases. The CDR3 is made up of 13 amino acids. Looked up from germline, CDR1 is SSHAT and CDR2 is FNYEAQ (reference sequence).

A few counts support this clone. The gene calls are TRBV4-3 and TRBJ2-7; 8 bases are shared with TRBD1. Germline V gene data show CDR1 as LGHNA and CDR2 as YSLEER. CDR3 length: 14 residues. With V trimmed by 6 bases and J by 3 bases, 7 bases remained unmatched. The CDR3 here is CASRRRDRSYEQYF. In DNA form, the CDR3 reads TGCGCCAGCAGGCGGCGGGACAGGAGCTACGAGCAGTACTTC.

Worth noting for this clone: Distinct nucleotide sequences in the sample also encode this CDR3. The DNA for the CDR3 is TGCAGCGTTGGAGGGGACCAGCCCCAGCATTTT. Amino acids: CSVGGDQPQHF. The V gene is TRBV29-1, the J gene TRBJ1-5; TRBD1 might be the D (5 bases). V lost 4 bases, J lost 7 bases, and 8 bases lay in between. This CDR3 region has 11 residues. CDR1 is SQVTM and CDR2 is ANQGSEA in the germline V gene.